Following are 22 T cell receptor beta chains from one sample sequenced in a study of cytomegalovirus exposure and HLA in healthy donors. PCR was performed using 60 Vbeta and 13 Jbeta primers. Measured with immunoSEQ multiplex PCR; TCRdb has only the in-frame clones, and not every one. Altogether roughly 160,000 clones are present, approximately 79% being singletons, with the ten largest covering around 1.9%. The sequenced sample consisted of PBMCs. The source is a man aged 35-49 years in good health and CMV-seronegative.

This clone was found once. The J gene is TRBJ2-3, the V gene TRBV9, with a tentative D call TRBD2 (6 bases). V gave up 0 bases and J gave up 5 bases, with 13 bases separating them. The germline V gene has CDR1 SGDLS and CDR2 YYNGEE. This CDR3 has 15 amino acids. For the CDR3, the DNA is TGTGCCAGCAGCGTAGAACGGAGGGTGGGAGATACGCAGTATTTT. Its translation: CASSVERRVGDTQYF.

This clone was seen more than once but under ten times. The rearrangement uses TRBV2 and TRBJ2-1; D is perhaps TRBD1 (5 bases). The germline V gene has CDR1 SNHLY and CDR2 FYNNEI. There are 13 residues in the CDR3. V was cut by 4 bases and J by 5 bases, with 9 bases left in between. The DNA of the CDR3 is TGTGCCAGCAGTGGAGACAGAAACAATGAGCAGTTCTTC. It translates to CASSGDRNNEQFF.

The gene calls are TRBV28 and TRBJ2-2; tentative D call: TRBD1 (7 bases). Trimming took 7 bases from V and 3 from J, leaving 15 bases between them. CDR3 length: 15 amino acids. Germline CDR1 MDHEN, CDR2 SYDVKM. CDR3 coding DNA: TGTGCCAGCAAGGGACAGTCGGGGGACACCGGGGAGCTGTTTTTT. Its translation: CASKGQSGDTGELFF.

V is TRBV28 and J is TRBJ2-2, with D maybe TRBD1 (6 bases). The V and J ends lost 5 bases and 1 base respectively, with 11 bases between them. Germline V gene data show CDR1 as MDHEN and CDR2 as SYDVKM. The length of the CDR3 is 15 residues. CDR3 sequence (DNA): TGTGCCAGCAGTCCAGGGGACCGGAACACCGGGGAGCTGTTTTTT. Its protein product is CASSPGDRNTGELFF. Filled out from reference TRBV28 and TRBJ2-2, the complete variable domain reads DVKVTQSSRYLVKRTGEKVFLECVQDMDHENMFWYRQDPGLGLRLIYFSYDVKMKEKGDIPEGYSVSREKKERFSLILESASTNQTSMYLCASSPGDRNTGELFFGEGSRLTVL.

This clone was seen only a few times. The chain is built from TRBV7-9 and TRBJ2-7, with D maybe TRBD1 (5 bases). Germline-derived CDR1 and CDR2 are SEHNR and FQNEAQ (reference sequence). The CDR3 runs to 13 residues. The V gene lost 3 bases and the J gene lost 6 bases, with 12 bases spanning the gap. CDR3 protein: CASSLARQSEQYF. The CDR3 nucleotides read TGTGCCAGCAGCTTGGCCCGACAGTCCGAGCAGTACTTC.

The gene calls are TRBV4-1 and TRBJ2-7, with 7 bases that match TRBD2. The CDR3 is made up of 15 amino acids. Trimming removed 6 bases from V and 3 bases from J; junction bases left unmatched: 11. Germline CDR1 and CDR2: MGHRA and YSYEKL. CDR3 sequence reads: CASRPRLAENYEQYF. The CDR3 bases are TGCGCCAGCAGGCCAAGGCTAGCGGAAAACTACGAGCAGTACTTC.

This clone has a handful of counts. The chain links TRBV5-1 to TRBJ2-1; D is ambiguous. The germline V gene encodes CDR1 SGHRS and CDR2 YFSETQ. The CDR3 is 13 residues long. With 0 bases removed from V and 15 bases from J, the gap between germline ends came to 16 bases. The CDR3: CASSLELVSVRFF. The CDR3, as DNA: TGCGCCAGCAGCTTGGAGTTGGTTTCGGTTCGGTTCTTC.

This clone was counted between two and nine times. This chain connects TRBV7-9 to TRBJ1-2, with D tentatively TRBD1 (5 bases). V was shortened by 1 base and J by 8 bases, with 14 bases between the two germline ends. This CDR3 is built from 14 residues. Germline V gene lookup returns CDR1 SEHNR and CDR2 FQNEAQ (reference sequence). For the CDR3, the DNA is TGTGCCAGCAGCTTAGGAAGCAGCTGGGGCGGCTACACCTTC. Translated, it gives CASSLGSSWGGYTF.

The CDR3, as DNA: TGCGCCAGCAGGCCAGACAGGGGACCTCAAGAGACCCAGTACTTC. Its translation: CASRPDRGPQETQYF. V usage is TRBV5-1 and J usage is TRBJ2-5; 8 bases fit TRBD1. V was clipped by 5 bases and J by 2 bases; unmatched bases: 8. This CDR3 is 15 amino acids long. From germline, CDR1 is SGHRS and CDR2 YFSETQ.

The chain couples TRBV27 to TRBJ1-4; no reliable D call. Germline assignment: CDR1 MNHEY and CDR2 SMNVEV (reference sequence). CDR3 length: 16 residues. The V end lost 5 bases, the J end lost 3 bases, and 16 bases lay between the germline ends. CDR3 coding DNA: TGTGCCAGCAGTGTTTCCGCGCGGGGAGCTAATGAAAAACTGTTTTTT. This gives the protein CASSVSARGANEKLFF.

V and J are TRBV21-1 and TRBJ2-2; the table calls TRBD2, which could not be checked here. TRBV21-1 constitutes a pseudogene. There are 16 residues in the CDR3. The CDR3 loop is CASSKARNLNTGELFF. Written as DNA, the CDR3 is TGTGCCAGCAGCAAAGCACGCAACCTAAACACCGGGGAGCTGTTTTTT.

This chain links TRBV6-6 with TRBJ1-5, with D maybe TRBD1 (5 bases). The CDR3 is made up of 13 amino acids. V was shortened by 6 bases and J by 2 bases, with 8 bases between the two germline ends. CDR1 is MNHNY and CDR2 is SVGAGI in the germline V gene (reference sequence). The CDR3 DNA follows: TGTGCCAGCAGGGAACAGGGCAATCAGCCCCAGCATTTT. The encoded protein is CASREQGNQPQHF.

V and J are TRBV10-2 and TRBJ2-2; D ambiguous. V was pared by 10 bases and J by 5 bases, with 11 bases between. The CDR3 runs to 12 residues. CDR1 WSHSY and CDR2 SAAADI come from the germline V gene. Written as DNA, the CDR3 is TGCGCCACCCTGTACGGTACCGGGGAGCTGTTTTTT. Protein: CATLYGTGELFF.

The chain uses TRBV27 and TRBJ2-2; 7 bases agree with TRBD1. With 3 bases clipped from V and 1 base from J, the junction kept 5 bases outside the gene matches. Germline values: CDR1 MNHEY, CDR2 SMNVEV (reference sequence). The CDR3 is 16 amino acids. CDR3 amino acids: CASSFIGTENTGELFF. The DNA of the CDR3 is TGTGCCAGCAGTTTTATAGGGACAGAGAACACCGGGGAGCTGTTTTTT.

J is TRBJ2-1 and V is TRBV27, with 11 bases lining up with TRBD1. The CDR3 runs to 15 residues. Germline assignment: CDR1 MNHEY and CDR2 SMNVEV (reference sequence). The V segment lost 3 bases and the J segment 3 bases; nucleotides outside the gene matches: 1. The CDR3 loop is CASSLGTGGYNEQFF. The CDR3 DNA is TGTGCCAGCAGTTTGGGGACAGGGGGCTACAATGAGCAGTTCTTC.

The sample holds one count of this clone. The chain joins TRBV11-2 to TRBJ2-5; 7 bases agree with TRBD1. V was pared by 3 bases and J by 1 base, with 5 bases of the junction left unmatched. The CDR3 has 15 residues. Germline loops: CDR1 SGHAT, CDR2 FQNNGV. The CDR3: CASSFSGQPQETQYF. In nucleotides, the CDR3 is TGTGCCAGCAGCTTTTCGGGACAGCCCCAAGAGACCCAGTACTTC.

A few counts support this clone. The chain joins TRBV7-2 to TRBJ1-6, with 7 bases aligning to TRBD1. Per germline, CDR1 SGHTA and CDR2 FQGNSA. The CDR3 has 15 amino acids. Trimming removed 5 bases from V and 7 bases from J; junction bases left unmatched: 8. Here the CDR3 DNA reads TGTGCCAGCAGCAACCGACAGGGACGAAATTCACCCCTCCACTTT. Its protein product is CASSNRQGRNSPLHF.

The chain has TRBV7-2 and TRBJ2-7; possibly TRBD1 for D (5 bases). V was clipped by 3 bases and J by 6 bases, with 6 bases between them. Germline CDR1 and CDR2: SGHTA and FQGNSA. The CDR3 covers 11 residues. This CDR3 is CASSLDTEQYF. The DNA for the CDR3 is TGTGCCAGCAGCTTGGACACCGAGCAGTACTTC.

To note about this clone: An end of the junction does not agree with germline; a read error may underlie this. The chain couples TRBV5-1 to TRBJ2-4; D remains unclear. The CDR3 is 16 amino acids. The germline V gene encodes CDR1 SGHRS and CDR2 YFSETQ. Here the CDR3 reads CASSLDLAVLKNSQYF. DNA for the CDR3: TGCGCCAGCAGCTTGGATCTGGCAGTGCTCAAAAACAGTCAGTACTTC.

The chain couples TRBV11-2 to TRBJ1-2, with TRBD1 identical over 9 bases. The V and J ends lost 9 bases and 4 bases, in that order; junction bases with no gene match: 12. CDR1 SGHAT and CDR2 FQNNGV come from the germline V gene. The CDR3 is 15 residues long. Here the CDR3 reads CARPSTGGLRYGYTF. DNA of the CDR3: TGTGCCAGACCGTCGACAGGGGGTCTTCGCTATGGCTACACCTTC.

V and J are TRBV28 and TRBJ2-5; possible D gene TRBD2, 5 bases. Germline V CDR1 and CDR2: MDHEN, SYDVKM. V shed 4 bases and J shed 5 bases, with 14 bases lying between them. The CDR3 is made up of 14 amino acids. The CDR3 sequence: CASSSLRETETQYF. DNA of the CDR3: TGTGCCAGCAGTTCGTTAAGGGAGACGGAGACCCAGTACTTC. The variable domain in full, completed from reference TRBV28 and TRBJ2-5, reads DVKVTQSSRYLVKRTGEKVFLECVQDMDHENMFWYRQDPGLGLRLIYFSYDVKMKEKGDIPEGYSVSREKKERFSLILESASTNQTSMYLCASSSLRETETQYFGPGTRLLVL.

This clone was observed a handful of times. The chain couples TRBV6-5 to TRBJ2-7, with 9 bases fitting TRBD2. The junction had 1 base not matched to a gene; V was cut back by 5 bases and J by 2 bases. The CDR3 consists of 13 residues. From germline, CDR1 is MNHEY and CDR2 SVGAGI. The chain's CDR3 is CASSQREAYEQYF. The CDR3 coding sequence is TGTGCCAGCAGTCAGCGGGAGGCCTACGAGCAGTACTTC.